Each of the 6 T cell receptor beta chains below was sequenced from the same sample in a study of shared clonotypes between healthy human individuals (dated by TCRdb to 2019 to 2021). Libraries were built with the immunoSEQ multiplex PCR assay. TCRdb obtained this table from immuneACCESS and retained in-frame rearrangements with V and J assigned. These tables miss some clones; where compared with another copy, unresolved V genes account for less than half of the shortfall, and the remainder is unexplained. The sample profile shows hundreds of thousands of clones; roughly 95% of them were found once. Roughly 0.1% of the sample goes to the ten largest clones. For the CD8 naive samples, CD45RO-negative cells were positively selected for CCR7, yielding a CD45RA+CCR7+ population from which TemRA cells were excluded. Sequenced: naive CD8+ T cells sorted from blood. In the paper's terms, the cell subset or site label means: CD45RA+CCR7+. These receptors were taken from a woman in her 30s in good health.

Here the CDR3 reads CASSYGSTGELFF. CDR3 coding DNA: TGTGCCAGCAGTTACGGGTCCACCGGGGAGCTGTTTTTT. This rearrangement joins TRBV27 to TRBJ2-2, with no clear D. Looked up from germline, CDR1 is MNHEY and CDR2 is SMNVEV (reference sequence). Trimming left V 4 bases short and J 4 bases short, with 7 bases between. The CDR3 totals 13 residues.

The V gene is TRBV27, the J gene TRBJ2-3, with D uncertain. Germline V gene lookup returns CDR1 MNHEY and CDR2 SMNVEV (reference sequence). The V end lost 2 bases, the J end lost 4 bases, and 10 bases lay between the germline ends. This CDR3 is built from 14 residues. CDR3 protein: CASSLSGTPDTQYF. CDR3 bases: TGTGCCAGCAGTTTAAGTGGTACACCAGATACGCAGTATTTT.

The genes are TRBV2 and TRBJ2-3; D is perhaps TRBD1 (6 bases). CDR1 is SNHLY and CDR2 is FYNNEI in the germline V gene. The CDR3 has 12 residues. Trimming took off 9 bases at V and 2 bases at J, with 9 bases between the two ends. The CDR3 reads CARDRNTDTQYF. CDR3 sequence (DNA): TGTGCCAGGGACAGAAACACAGATACGCAGTATTTT.

The chain uses TRBV27 and TRBJ1-1; no firm D call. The length of the CDR3 is 11 residues. Between the trimmed V and J ends, which lost 3 bases and 11 bases, there was a span of 10 bases. The germline CDR1 and CDR2 sequences are MNHEY and SMNVEV (reference sequence). The CDR3 is CASSFGVRAFF. In nucleotides, the CDR3 is TGTGCCAGCAGTTTCGGGGTGAGGGCTTTCTTT.

The rearrangement joins TRBV28 to TRBJ2-7; D possibly corresponds to TRBD1 (5 bases). The CDR3 spans 13 residues. V shed 3 bases and J shed 5 bases, with 11 bases lying between them. The V gene's germline CDR1 is MDHEN and CDR2 SYDVKM. The CDR3: CASSFSGSHEQYF. The DNA for the CDR3 is TGTGCCAGCAGTTTTTCAGGGTCCCACGAGCAGTACTTC.

The genes are TRBV19 and TRBJ1-3; D gene unclear. Germline V CDR1 and CDR2: LNHDA, SQIVND (reference sequence). CDR3 size: 15 residues. V was pared by 6 bases and J by 1 base, with 13 bases between. This CDR3 reads CASSPAGGSGNTIYF. In DNA, the CDR3 is TGTGCCAGTAGCCCCGCTGGCGGATCTGGAAACACCATATATTTT.